The table lists the clone carrying this T cell receptor (beta chain) with many counts. Hyperthyroidism counted as stable given no ophthalmopathy within 18 months of follow-up. The germline gives CDR1 SGDLS, CDR2 YYNGEE. CDR3 length: 17 residues. After removal of 0 bases from V and 2 bases from J, the junction contained 7 bases not matched to a gene. The data are from a study of Graves' ophthalmopathy and Graves' hyperthyroidism. The TCR beta CDR3 regions underwent amplification from RNA transcripts. Second-round multiplex PCR came after a first-round RT-PCR that employed HTBI primers. From the multiplex PCR reads, TCRdb called clonotypes with MiXCR, one entry per CDR3 protein. The sample holds about 390,000 distinct CDR3 sequences, about a sixth seen once.

The source material was peripheral blood. This clonotype originated in an adult woman with stable Graves' hyperthyroidism. The chain couples TRBV9 to TRBJ1-2, with 10 bases aligning to TRBD1. The CDR3 protein is CASSVERGTGVNYGYTF. CDR3 in DNA: TGTGCCAGCAGCGTAGAACGTGGGACAGGGGTGAACTATGGCTACACCTTC.